This T cell receptor beta chain came from a study of blood T cell repertoires in COVID-19 (dated by TCRdb to 2020 to 2021). Broadly, across the study: Collaborator samples came from the United States, Italy and Spain and covered acute and convalescent phases of COVID-19. Where HLA class I and class II types were available, the types were taken from metadata supplied by the sample provider, not from assay-based typing. The repertoires were made available in a free public database intended to serve as a resource for research on the immune response to SARS-CoV-2. The prospective study material was composed of cDNA or gDNA derived from T cells, B-cell-depleted T cells, or PBMCs. The dataset comprised deeply sampled blood TCRbeta repertoires from subjects exposed to, actively infected with, or recovered from COVID-19. Sample metadata almost always included a de-identified subject ID, COVID-19 status, age in years and sex. The samples were drawn from two sources: the first 160 participants of the ongoing ImmuneRACE study, and fewer than 1,500 subjects contributed by 6 global collaborators. Study-wide conclusions, independent of this receptor: The quantity of clinical and demographic metadata differed by source and by participant and was supplied without curation.

V loses 7 bases, J loses 0 bases, and the germline ends lie 13 bases apart. Its CDR3 holds 14 amino acids, cysteine through phenylalanine. Only the CDR3 DNA is retained, 42 bases long and in frame from the first base. CDR1 and CDR2, per the germline V gene, are MNHEY and SVGEGT. This clone was counted a few times. No cognate antigen has been identified for it. The input lacks base qualities; no much larger clone sits a single base away. TCRbeta CDR3 regions were amplified from genomic DNA using the immunoSEQ Assay, a bias-controlled multiplex PCR. In the authors' own workflow: The number of nucleated cells in each sample was estimated by amplification of reference gene primers within the assay. To quantify the absolute abundance of each unique TCRbeta CDR3 rearrangement, sequence reads were collapsed and filtered. For each sample, productive Simpson clonality was calculated as the square root of Simpson's diversity index across productive rearrangements. The clones in this table, taken by TCRdb from immuneACCESS, are in-frame only. Not every clone is retained; where verified, under half of the shortfall comes from an unresolved V gene, and the cause of the rest is unknown. The V and J calls and clone size are taken from that table; D and trimming were inferred from the DNA. This sample comprises under 200,000 clones, roughly 90% of them detected only once. Clones ranked in the top ten supply over 7% of the sample.

Enrolling through a virtual design, the prospective study's participants ranged in age from roughly 18 to 89 years and lived across some 23 United States geographic areas. To assign participants to cohorts, the prospective study relied on clinical history that participants themselves reported in a screening survey and a study questionnaire. For ImmuneRACE Cohort 3, a participant was defined as recovered based on two consecutive negative NP/OP PCR tests, clearance by a healthcare professional, or resolution of symptoms. Each participant in the prospective study had whole blood, serum and a nasopharyngeal or oropharyngeal swab collected by mobile phlebotomists. Over a roughly two-month period, participants in the prospective study had the option of providing additional blood draws and questionnaires. Prospective study blood samples were shipped either frozen or at room temperature before DNA extraction.

This receptor chain uses TRBV6-2 or TRBV6-3 and TRBJ2-7; TRBD1 is a possible D gene, resting on 5 matching bases. This sequence was found in a woman between 18 and 30 years old who had recovered from COVID-19. The sequenced sample consisted of PBMCs or T cells enriched from blood (not recorded which). Read as DNA, the sequence is TGTGCCAGCACCCCGACAGATCACTCCTACGAGCAGTACTTC. Translated, this is CASTPTDHSYEQYF.